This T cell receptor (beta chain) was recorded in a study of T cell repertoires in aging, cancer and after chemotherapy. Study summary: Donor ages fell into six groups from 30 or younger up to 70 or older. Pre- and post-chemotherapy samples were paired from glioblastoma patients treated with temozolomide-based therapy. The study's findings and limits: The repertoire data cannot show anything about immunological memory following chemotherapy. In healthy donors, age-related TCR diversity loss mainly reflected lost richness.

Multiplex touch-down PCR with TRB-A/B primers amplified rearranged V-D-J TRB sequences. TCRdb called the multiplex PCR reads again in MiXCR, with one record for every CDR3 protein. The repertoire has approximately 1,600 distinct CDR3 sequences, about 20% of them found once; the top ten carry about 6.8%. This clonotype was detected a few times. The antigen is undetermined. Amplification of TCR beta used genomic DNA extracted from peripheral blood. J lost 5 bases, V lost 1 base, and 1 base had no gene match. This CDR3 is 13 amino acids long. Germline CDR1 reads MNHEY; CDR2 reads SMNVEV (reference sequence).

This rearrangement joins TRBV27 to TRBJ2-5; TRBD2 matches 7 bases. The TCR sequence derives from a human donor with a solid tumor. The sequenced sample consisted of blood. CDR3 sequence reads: CASSLWGGETQYF. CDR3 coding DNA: TGTGCCAGCAGTTTATGGGGGGGGGAGACCCAGTACTTC.